Below, 15 T cell receptor beta chains from the same sample are listed, as sequenced in a study of blood T cells in healthy people across ages. It was with a sample-barcoded 5' primer and a J-beta primer mix that a second PCR of roughly 7 to 12 cycles was run. MiXCR was run by TCRdb on the 5' RACE reads, yielding one entry per CDR3 protein. The sample consists of about 650,000 distinct CDR3 sequences, about 30% of them appearing once. The sequencing input was blood. Receptors were obtained from a woman of 80 years or more in good health.

In the case of this clonotype: Possible read error: a much larger clone is one base away. This rearrangement joins TRBV10-3 to TRBJ1-5, with 9 bases fitting TRBD1. The V and J ends lost 2 bases and 6 bases, in that order; junction bases with no gene match: 5. CDR1 is ENHRY and CDR2 is SYGVKD in the germline V gene. CDR3 length: 15 residues. The CDR3 DNA reads TGTGCCATCAGTGAGGGACAGGGGAATCGTCAGCCCCAGCATTTT. Translating it yields CAISEGQGNRQPQHF.

This clonotype has just one count. The chain employs TRBV6-2 or TRBV6-3 and TRBJ2-2, with D maybe TRBD1 (6 bases). V was cut by 8 bases and J by 1 base, with 11 bases left in between. Germline values: CDR1 MNHEY, CDR2 SVGEGT. The CDR3 sequence is 14 residues long. CDR3 coding DNA: TGTGCCAGCGGGATACAGGGGAACACCGGGGAGCTGTTTTTT. Its translation: CASGIQGNTGELFF.

On this clonotype itself: Just one base apart from a much larger clone, this may be a read error. The V and J genes are TRBV9 and TRBJ1-1; possible D gene TRBD1, 6 bases. The CDR3 has 15 amino acids. In germline, CDR1 is SGDLS, CDR2 YYNGEE. CDR3 residues: CASSGSRGANTKAFF. DNA of the CDR3: TGTGCCAGCAGCGGGTCTCGGGGGGCGAACACTAAAGCTTTCTTT.

This clonotype was seen many times. The chain combines TRBV2 with TRBJ2-5, with unresolved D. Germline values: CDR1 SNHLY, CDR2 FYNNEI. There are 13 residues in the CDR3. V was shortened by 5 bases and J by 4 bases, with 11 bases between the two germline ends. CDR3 in amino acids: CASSPGRGETQYF. The CDR3 DNA follows: TGTGCCAGCAGTCCCGGACGCGGAGAGACCCAGTACTTC.

In its sample, this clonotype was seen a few times. The chain couples TRBV5-1 to TRBJ1-4; no firm D call. Germline V gene data show CDR1 as SGHRS and CDR2 as YFSETQ. The CDR3 consists of 15 residues. The V and J ends lost 2 bases and 5 bases respectively, with 13 bases between them. CDR3 DNA: TGCGCCAGCAGCTTTGAGGGTATGAACAATGAAAAACTGTTTTTT. Protein product: CASSFEGMNNEKLFF.

There are many counts of this clonotype. Here the CDR3 DNA reads TGTGCCAGCAGCCAAGAGTTCAGCGGCTACACCTTC. Translation: CASSQEFSGYTF. The chain couples TRBV3-1 to TRBJ1-2; D call uncertain. Germline lookup yields CDR1 LGHDT and CDR2 YNNKEL (reference sequence). CDR3 size: 12 residues. V was shortened by 0 bases and J by 8 bases, with 7 bases between the two germline ends. Drawing the rest from reference TRBV3-1 and TRBJ1-2, the complete variable domain is DTAVSQTPKYLVTQMGNDKSIKCEQNLGHDTMYWYKQDSKKFLKIMFSYNNKELIINETVPNRFSPKSPDKAHLNLHINSLELGDSAVYFCASSQEFSGYTFGSGTRLTVV.

This clonotype was seen at least ten times. The J gene is TRBJ1-4, the V gene TRBV6-6; a weak D match, TRBD1 (5 bases). This CDR3 has 15 amino acids. The V end was cut by 5 bases, the J end by 5 bases, with 15 bases between. Germline CDR1 is MNHNY and CDR2 is SVGAGI (reference sequence). The chain's CDR3 is CASSPGQGRNEKLFF. Written as DNA, the CDR3 is TGTGCCAGCAGTCCGGGGCAGGGCAGGAATGAAAAACTGTTTTTT.

This chain links TRBV5-1 with TRBJ2-1; 8 bases are shared with TRBD1. CDR1 SGHRS and CDR2 YFSETQ come from the germline V gene. This CDR3 spans 17 amino acids. V dropped 3 bases and J dropped 10; count of bases not matched to a gene: 18. The CDR3 loop reads CASSSTGTGKLIGEQFF. DNA of the CDR3: TGCGCCAGCAGCTCTACCGGGACAGGTAAATTAATAGGAGAGCAGTTCTTC.

Remarks on this clonotype: An end of the junction differs from the germline gene, which may be a read error. J is TRBJ1-2 and V is TRBV4-1; D not resolved. The CDR3 is 14 amino acids. Germline V gene data show CDR1 as MGHRA and CDR2 as YSYEKL. CDR3 in amino acids: CVSSQGRKSYGYTF. CDR3 DNA sequence: TGCGTCAGCAGCCAAGGGAGGAAATCGTATGGCTACACCTTC.

The chain has TRBV20-1 and TRBJ2-1; 7 bases align to TRBD1. The CDR3 is 15 amino acids. Germline values: CDR1 DFQATT, CDR2 SNEGSKA (reference sequence). The trim removed 0 bases at V and 9 bases at J, leaving 11 bases unmatched. In DNA form, the CDR3 reads TGCAGTGCTAGAGATGCACAGACAGGGACGGGTGAGCAGTTCTTC. Amino acid sequence: CSARDAQTGTGEQFF.

This clonotype was seen many times. The genes are TRBV5-1 and TRBJ2-7, with 8 bases lining up with TRBD2. Germline CDR1 is SGHRS and CDR2 is YFSETQ. The CDR3 has 17 residues. V shed 1 base, J shed 6 bases, and the junction held 15 bases outside the gene matches. CDR3 DNA: TGCGCCAGCAGCTTGCACCCGGCGCAAACAGGGACTAGCGAGCAGTACTTC. Translation: CASSLHPAQTGTSEQYF.

About this clonotype: Its ends do not fully match the called genes, so a read error is possible. The V and J genes are TRBV7-8 and TRBJ2-7; D is undetermined. The CDR3 runs 12 residues. Germline values: CDR1 SGHVS, CDR2 FQNEAQ. The CDR3 spells CACSLAQYEQYF. In DNA, the CDR3 is TGCGCCTGCAGCTTGGCACAGTACGAGCAGTACTTC.

The chain joins TRBV19 to TRBJ2-3; unclear D gene. The CDR3 covers 15 residues. V was clipped by 5 bases and J by 0 bases, with 12 bases between them. Per germline, CDR1 LNHDA and CDR2 SQIVND (reference sequence). CDR3 in amino acids: CASSGLTASTDTQYF. Written as DNA, the CDR3 is TGTGCCAGTAGTGGTCTTACAGCCAGCACAGATACGCAGTATTTT.

With regard to this clonotype: One end of the junction does not line up with germline, which may come from a read error. The rearrangement uses TRBV5-1 and TRBJ2-3; 7 nucleotides align to TRBD2. The CDR3 contains 14 residues. The germline CDR1 and CDR2 sequences are SGHRS and YFSETQ. CDR3 residues: CASSLGGVADTRYF. The CDR3 nucleotides are TGCGCCAGCAGTTTGGGAGGGGTCGCAGATACGCGGTATTTT.

This clonotype was counted at least ten times. The V call is TRBV5-1, the J call TRBJ1-1, with D possibly being TRBD1 (5 bases). The germline gives CDR1 SGHRS, CDR2 YFSETQ. Trimming cost V 0 bases and J 0 bases, with 12 bases left between them. This CDR3 is built from 16 residues. DNA for the CDR3: TGCGCCAGCAGCTTGGGAACAGGACCCATGAACACTGAAGCTTTCTTT. Translating it yields CASSLGTGPMNTEAFF.